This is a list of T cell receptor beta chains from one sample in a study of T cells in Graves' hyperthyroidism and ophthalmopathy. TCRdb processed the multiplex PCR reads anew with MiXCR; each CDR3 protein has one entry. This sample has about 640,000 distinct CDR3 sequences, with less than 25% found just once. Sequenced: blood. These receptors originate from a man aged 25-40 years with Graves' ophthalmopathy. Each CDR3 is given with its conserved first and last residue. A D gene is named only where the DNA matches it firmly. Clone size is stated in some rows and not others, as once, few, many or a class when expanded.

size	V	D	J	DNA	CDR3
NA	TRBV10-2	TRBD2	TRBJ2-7	TGCGCCAGCAGTGATTCGGGACTAGCGAGATCCTACGAGCAGTACTTC	CASSDSGLARSYEQYF
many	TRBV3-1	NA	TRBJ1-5	TGTGCCAGCAGCCTCCGACCGAGCAATCAGCCCCAGCATTTT	CASSLRPSNQPQHF
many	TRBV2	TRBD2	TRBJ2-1	TGTGCCAGCAGTGAGGCACTAGCGCGAAACAATGAGCAGTTCTTC	CASSEALARNNEQFF
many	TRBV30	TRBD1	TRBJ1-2	TGTGCCTGGGGTCACAGGGGGTTCTATGGCTACACCTTC	CAWGHRGFYGYTF
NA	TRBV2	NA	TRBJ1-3	TGTGCCACGTTCCGTGGAAACACCATATATTTT	CATFRGNTIYF
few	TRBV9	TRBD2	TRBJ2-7	TGTGCCAGCAGCGTAGTCGGACTAGCGGGAATCGACGAGCAGTACTTC	CASSVVGLAGIDEQYF
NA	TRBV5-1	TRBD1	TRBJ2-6	TGCGCCAGCAGCCCCCGACAGGGAAGGGACAGAAGCTCTGGGGCCAACGTCCTGACTTTC	CASSPRQGRDRSSGANVLTF
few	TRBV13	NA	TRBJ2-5	TGTGCCAGCAGCGGGGTTCAGGGTAGTATTTCCCCGCAGTACCAAGAGACCCAGTACTTC	CASSGVQGSISPQYQETQYF
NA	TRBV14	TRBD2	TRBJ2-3	TGTGCCAGCAGCGAAGACACCGGGACTAGCGGGGTTGTCTCGACAGATACGCAGTATTTT	CASSEDTGTSGVVSTDTQYF
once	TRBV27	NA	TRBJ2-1	TGTGCCAGCAGATCTCCAGGGGACAATGAGCAGTTCTTC	CASRSPGDNEQFF
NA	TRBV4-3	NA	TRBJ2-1	TGCGCCAGCAGCCAAGACCTAGCGATGTCCTACAATGAGCAGTTCTTC	CASSQDLAMSYNEQFF
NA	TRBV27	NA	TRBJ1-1	TGTGCCAGCAGTTTATCGGGAAGGACTGAAGCTTTCTTT	CASSLSGRTEAFF
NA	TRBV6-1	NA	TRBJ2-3	TGTGCCAGCAGTGAAACCTATACGACCGGGCGGAGGGGTACGCAGTATTTT	CASSETYTTGRRGTQYF
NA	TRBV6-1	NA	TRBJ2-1	TGTGCCAGCGGGCGACCGGGCCCAGAGCAGTTCTTC	CASGRPGPEQFF
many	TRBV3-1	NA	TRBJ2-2	TGTGCCAGCAGCCAGGGAGGGGGCGGTATCGGGGAGCTGTTTTTT	CASSQGGGGIGELFF
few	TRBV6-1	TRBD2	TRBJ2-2	TGTGCCAGCAGCAGACTAGCGGGAGGTGGGGCCGGGGAGCTGTTTTTT	CASSRLAGGGAGELFF
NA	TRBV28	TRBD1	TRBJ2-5	TGTGCCAGCAGTCTCGGCCTTAGGGCAGGGGGCTTAAAAGAGACCCAGTACTTC	CASSLGLRAGGLKETQYF
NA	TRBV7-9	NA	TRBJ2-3	TGTGCCAGCAGACAATCTACAACTAGCACAGATACGCAGTATTTT	CASRQSTTSTDTQYF
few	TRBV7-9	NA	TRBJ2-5	TGTGCCAGCAGCTTAGCCCTGATGGAGCAAGAGACCCAGTACTTC	CASSLALMEQETQYF
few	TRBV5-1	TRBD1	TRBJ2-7	TGCGCCAGCAATGACTTTACAGGGGCGGAGCAGTACTTC	CASNDFTGAEQYF
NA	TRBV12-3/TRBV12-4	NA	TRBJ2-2	TGTGCCAGCAGTTTATGGGACATGAACACCGGGGAGCTGTTTTTT	CASSLWDMNTGELFF
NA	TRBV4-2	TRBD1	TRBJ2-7	TGTGCCAGCAGCCAAGCGGGACAGCTTATCTACGAGCAGTACTTC	CASSQAGQLIYEQYF
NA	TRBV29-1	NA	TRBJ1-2	TGCAGCGTTCTGACAAACTATGGCTACACCTTC	CSVLTNYGYTF
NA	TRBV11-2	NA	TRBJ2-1	TGTGCCAGCAGCGGCCATATCGTCTCCTACAATGAGCGGTTCTTC	CASSGHIVSYNERFF
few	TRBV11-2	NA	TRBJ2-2	TGTGCCAGCAGCACGGGACATAGCACCGGGGAGCTGTTTTTT	CASSTGHSTGELFF
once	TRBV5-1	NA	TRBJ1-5	TGCGCCAGCAGCTTGGGCCGGAAGCGACTCCCCCAGCATTTT	CASSLGRKRLPQHF
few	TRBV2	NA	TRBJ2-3	TGTGCCAGCAGTGTATCAAGAGCAGATACGCAGTATTTT	CASSVSRADTQYF
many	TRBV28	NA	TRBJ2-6	TGTGCCAGCAGGTCCTCTGGGGCCAACGTCCTGACTTTC	CASRSSGANVLTF
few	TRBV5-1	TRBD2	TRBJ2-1	TGCGCCAGCAGGGATGCGACTAGCGGGAGGAGGAGCTACAATGAGCAGTTCTTC	CASRDATSGRRSYNEQFF
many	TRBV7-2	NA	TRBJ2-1	TGTGCCAGCGGGCTCAGCCGATACAATGAGCAGTTCTTC	CASGLSRYNEQFF
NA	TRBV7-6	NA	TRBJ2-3	TGTGCCAGCAGCTTTAGCGGAGGAGCCGGAGATACGCAGTATTTT	CASSFSGGAGDTQYF
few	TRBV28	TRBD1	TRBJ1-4	TGTGCCAGCAGTTCGCCCGGGGACAGGGGACCATTTAATGAAAAACTGTTTTTT	CASSSPGDRGPFNEKLFF
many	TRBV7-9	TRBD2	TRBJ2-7	TGTGCCAGCAGCTTGCCCGGGACTAGCGGGAAAGAGCAGTACTTC	CASSLPGTSGKEQYF
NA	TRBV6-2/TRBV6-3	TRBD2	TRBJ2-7	TGTGCCAGCCGGTCCGGGAGGGGACTCCACTCCTACGAGCAGTACTTC	CASRSGRGLHSYEQYF
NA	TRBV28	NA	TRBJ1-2	TGTGCCAGCAGTTTCGACAGGTTATTTAACTATGGCTACACCTTC	CASSFDRLFNYGYTF
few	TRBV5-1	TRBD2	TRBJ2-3	TGCGCCAGCAGCTTGGAGCGGGAGGGGGATACGCAGTATTTT	CASSLEREGDTQYF
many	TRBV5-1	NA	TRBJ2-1	TGCGCCAGCAGCCCCCGGCGGCGGGATTACAATGAGCAGTTCTTC	CASSPRRRDYNEQFF
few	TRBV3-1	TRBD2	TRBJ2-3	TGTGCCAGCAGCCAAGATCTGGGGGTAGGCGGGAGATTTTGGGGATACGATACGCAGTATTTT	CASSQDLGVGGRFWGYDTQYF
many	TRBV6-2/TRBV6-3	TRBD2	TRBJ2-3	TGTGCCAGCAGTCCGCTAGCGGGAGGCGCAGATACGCAGTATTTT	CASSPLAGGADTQYF
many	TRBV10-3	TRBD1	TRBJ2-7	TGTGCCATCAGGGGGGAGACAGGGGGCTACGAGCAGTACTTC	CAIRGETGGYEQYF
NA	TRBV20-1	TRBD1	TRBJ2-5	TGCAGTGCTCATTCCGGGACAGGACCTTTTGGGCAAGAGACCCAATACTTC	CSAHSGTGPFGQETQYF
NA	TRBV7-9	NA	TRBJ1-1	TGTGCCAGCAGCGCCAGGCCCGGGACATCCTCGGGCGGTGAAGCTTTCTTT	CASSARPGTSSGGEAFF
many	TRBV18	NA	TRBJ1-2	TGTGCCAGCTCACCAGAACGACAGAACTATGGCTACACCTTC	CASSPERQNYGYTF
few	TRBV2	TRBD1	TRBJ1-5	TGTGCCAGTACTCCTCCAGGGGGCTTGGGTCAGCCCCAGCATTTT	CASTPPGGLGQPQHF
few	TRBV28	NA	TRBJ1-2	TGTGCCAGCAGTCGGGAGGTCGGGGCCTATGGCTACACCTTC	CASSREVGAYGYTF
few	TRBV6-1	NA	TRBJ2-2	TGTGCCAGCAGTTCCCGGGCCGGGTCGGCCGGGGAGCTGTTTTTT	CASSSRAGSAGELFF
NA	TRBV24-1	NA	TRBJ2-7	TGTGCCACCAGTCCCTGGGGATCCCACAGCGAGCAGTACTTC	CATSPWGSHSEQYF
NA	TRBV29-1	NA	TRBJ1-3	TGCAGCGTTGGATTACTTCAGGGAACTGGAAACACCATATATTTT	CSVGLLQGTGNTIYF